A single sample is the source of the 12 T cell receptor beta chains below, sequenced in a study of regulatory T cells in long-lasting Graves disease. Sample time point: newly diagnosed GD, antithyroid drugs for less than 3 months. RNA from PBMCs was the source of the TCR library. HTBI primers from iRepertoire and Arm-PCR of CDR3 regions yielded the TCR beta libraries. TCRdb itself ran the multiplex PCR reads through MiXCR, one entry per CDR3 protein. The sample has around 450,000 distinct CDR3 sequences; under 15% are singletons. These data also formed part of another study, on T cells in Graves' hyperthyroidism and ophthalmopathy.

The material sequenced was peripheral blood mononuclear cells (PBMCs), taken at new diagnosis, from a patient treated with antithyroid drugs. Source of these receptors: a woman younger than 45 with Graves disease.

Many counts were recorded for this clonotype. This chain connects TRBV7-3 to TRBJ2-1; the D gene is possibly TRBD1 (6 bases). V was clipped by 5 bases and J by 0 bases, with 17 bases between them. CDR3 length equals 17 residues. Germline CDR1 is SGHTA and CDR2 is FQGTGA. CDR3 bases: TGTGCCAGCAGCCCCGGAGTGAGGGGGAGCTCCTACAATGAGCAGTTCTTC. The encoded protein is CASSPGVRGSSYNEQFF.

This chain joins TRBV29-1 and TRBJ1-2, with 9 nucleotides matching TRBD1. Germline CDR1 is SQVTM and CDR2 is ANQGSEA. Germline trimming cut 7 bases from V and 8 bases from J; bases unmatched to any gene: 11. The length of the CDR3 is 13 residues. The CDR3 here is CSGAADRGKGYTF. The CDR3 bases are TGCAGCGGGGCCGCGGACAGGGGCAAGGGCTACACCTTC.

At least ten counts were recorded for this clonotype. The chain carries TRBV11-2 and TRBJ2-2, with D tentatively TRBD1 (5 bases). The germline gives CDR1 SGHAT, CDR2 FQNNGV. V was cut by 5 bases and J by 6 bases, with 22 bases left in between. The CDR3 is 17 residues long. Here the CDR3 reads CASSRVAGPVLSGELFF. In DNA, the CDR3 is TGTGCCAGCAGCCGAGTCGCAGGGCCTGTCTTGTCCGGGGAGCTGTTTTTT.

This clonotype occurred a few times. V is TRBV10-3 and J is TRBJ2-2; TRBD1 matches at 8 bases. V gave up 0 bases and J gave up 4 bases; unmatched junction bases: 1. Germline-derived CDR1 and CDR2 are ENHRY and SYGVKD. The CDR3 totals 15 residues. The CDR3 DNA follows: TGTGCCATCAGTGAGTCCACAGGGGGCACCGGGGAGCTGTTTTTT. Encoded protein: CAISESTGGTGELFF.

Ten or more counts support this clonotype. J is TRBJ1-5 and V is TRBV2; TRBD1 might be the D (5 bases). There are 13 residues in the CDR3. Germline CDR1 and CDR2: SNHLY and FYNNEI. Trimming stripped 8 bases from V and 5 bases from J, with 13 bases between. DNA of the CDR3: TGTGCCAGCTGGCGGGGGGACGATCAGCCCCAGCATTTT. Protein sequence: CASWRGDDQPQHF.

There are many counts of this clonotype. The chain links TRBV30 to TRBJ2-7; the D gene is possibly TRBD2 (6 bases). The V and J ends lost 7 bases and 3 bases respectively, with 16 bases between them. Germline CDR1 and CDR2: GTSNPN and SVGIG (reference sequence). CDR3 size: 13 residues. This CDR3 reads CASSGGDSYEQYF. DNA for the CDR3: TGTGCCTCCTCTGGCGGGGATAGCTACGAGCAGTACTTC.

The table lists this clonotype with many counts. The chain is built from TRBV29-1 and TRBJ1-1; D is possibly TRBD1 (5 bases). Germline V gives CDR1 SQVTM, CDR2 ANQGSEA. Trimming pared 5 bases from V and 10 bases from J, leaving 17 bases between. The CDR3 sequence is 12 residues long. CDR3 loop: CSVINRFPRAFF. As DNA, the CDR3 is TGCAGCGTTATAAACAGGTTCCCGCGAGCTTTCTTT.

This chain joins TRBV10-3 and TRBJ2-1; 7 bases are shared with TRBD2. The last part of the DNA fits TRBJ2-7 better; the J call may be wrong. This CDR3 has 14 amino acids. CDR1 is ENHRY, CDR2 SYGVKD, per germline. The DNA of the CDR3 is TGTGCCATTTCGAAGGGCGGGGGCTCCTACGAGCAGTACTTC. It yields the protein CAISKGGGSYEQYF.

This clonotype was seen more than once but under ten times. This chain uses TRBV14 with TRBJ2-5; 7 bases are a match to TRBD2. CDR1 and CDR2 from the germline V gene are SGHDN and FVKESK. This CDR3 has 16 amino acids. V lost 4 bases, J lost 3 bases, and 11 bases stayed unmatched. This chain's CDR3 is CASSLPPASGKETQYF. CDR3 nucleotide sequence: TGTGCCAGCAGCCTGCCCCCGGCTAGCGGAAAAGAGACCCAGTACTTC. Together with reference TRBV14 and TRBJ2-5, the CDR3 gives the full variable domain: EAGVTQFPSHSVIEKGQTVTLRCDPISGHDNLYWYRRVMGKEIKFLLHFVKESKQDESGMPNNRFLAERTGGTYSTLKVQPAELEDSGVYFCASSLPPASGKETQYFGPGTRLLVL.

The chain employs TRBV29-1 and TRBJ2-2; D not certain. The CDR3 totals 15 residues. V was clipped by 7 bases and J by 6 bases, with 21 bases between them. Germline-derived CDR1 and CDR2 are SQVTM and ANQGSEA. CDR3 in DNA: TGCAGCGCACTTCCTATAAGGGCGGAAGCCGGGGAGCTGTTTTTT. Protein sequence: CSALPIRAEAGELFF.

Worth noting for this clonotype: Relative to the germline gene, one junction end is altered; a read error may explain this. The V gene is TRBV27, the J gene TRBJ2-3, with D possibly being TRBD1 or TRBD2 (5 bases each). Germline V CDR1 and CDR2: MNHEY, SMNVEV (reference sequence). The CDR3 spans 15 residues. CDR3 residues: CAGSLGTARTDTQYF. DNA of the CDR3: TGTGCCGGCAGTCTCGGGACCGCTAGGACAGATACGCAGTATTTT.

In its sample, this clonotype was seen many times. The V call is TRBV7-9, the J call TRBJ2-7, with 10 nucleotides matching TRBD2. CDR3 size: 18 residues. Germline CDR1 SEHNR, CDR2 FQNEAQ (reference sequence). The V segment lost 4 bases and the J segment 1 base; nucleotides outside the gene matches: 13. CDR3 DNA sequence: TGTGCCAGCAGCTGGGGTCAACCGGGACTAGCGTCATCCTACGAGCAGTACTTC. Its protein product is CASSWGQPGLASSYEQYF.